This T cell receptor beta chain was sequenced in a study of neurological immune-mediated disorders. Unsorted libraries were generated from 2 million PBMCs. These cells had been stored in RNAlater at -80 C. This clonotype occurred many times. MiXCR, run by TCRdb on the 5' RACE reads, gives a single entry per CDR3 protein. The sample shows some 66,000 distinct CDR3 sequences, less than 5.5% of them seen only once. V dropped 2 bases and J dropped 4 bases, with 7 bases sitting between them. CDR3 length: 13 amino acids. CDR1 and CDR2 (germline): MNHEY, SMNVEV (reference sequence). The chain recombines TRBV27 with TRBJ2-3; D ambiguous. Sample: PBMCs. The source of this sequence is a man aged 25 to 40 with multiple sclerosis. For the CDR3, the DNA is TGTGCCAGCAGTTTAGAATCGGCAGATACGCAGTATTTT. Encoded protein: CASSLESADTQYF.